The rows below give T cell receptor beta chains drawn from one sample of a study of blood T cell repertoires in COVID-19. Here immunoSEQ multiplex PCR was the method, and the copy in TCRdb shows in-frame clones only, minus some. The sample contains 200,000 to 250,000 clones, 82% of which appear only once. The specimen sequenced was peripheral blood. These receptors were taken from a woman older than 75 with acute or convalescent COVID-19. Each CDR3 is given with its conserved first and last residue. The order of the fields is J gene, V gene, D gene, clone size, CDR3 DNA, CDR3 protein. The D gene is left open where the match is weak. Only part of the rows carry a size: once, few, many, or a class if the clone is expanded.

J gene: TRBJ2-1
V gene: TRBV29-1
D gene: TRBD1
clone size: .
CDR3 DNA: TGCAGCGTTGAGGAGACAGGGTCCCCCAACAATGAGCAGTTCTTC
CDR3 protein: CSVEETGSPNNEQFF

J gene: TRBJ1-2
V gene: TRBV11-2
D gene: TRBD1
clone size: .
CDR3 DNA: TGTGCCAGCAGCCCCATCGGGACAGGCTATGGCTACACCTTC
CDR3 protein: CASSPIGTGYGYTF

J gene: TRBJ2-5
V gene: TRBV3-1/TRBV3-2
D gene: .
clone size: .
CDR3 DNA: TGTGCCAGCAGCCAAAGGGGGGGGGCTTGGGAGACCCAGTACTTC
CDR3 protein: CASSQRGGAWETQYF

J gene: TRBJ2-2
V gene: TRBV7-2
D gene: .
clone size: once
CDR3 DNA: TGTGCCAGCAGCTCCCGGACAGGGAGGGCCTCGGGCACCGGGGAGCTGTTTTTT
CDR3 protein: CASSSRTGRASGTGELFF

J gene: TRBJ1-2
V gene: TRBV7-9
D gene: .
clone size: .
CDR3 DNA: TGTGCCAGCAGCTCCCGCGGGTCGGGAGGCTACACCTTC
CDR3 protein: CASSSRGSGGYTF

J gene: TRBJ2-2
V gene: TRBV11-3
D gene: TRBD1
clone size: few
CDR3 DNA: TGTGCCAGCAGCTTAGAGGGACAGAGGGACACCGGGGAGCTGTTTTTT
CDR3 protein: CASSLEGQRDTGELFF

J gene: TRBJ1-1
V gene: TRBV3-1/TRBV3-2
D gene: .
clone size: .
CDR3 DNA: TGTGCCAGCAGCCCGACTCGCCTGAACACTGAAGCTTTCTTT
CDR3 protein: CASSPTRLNTEAFF

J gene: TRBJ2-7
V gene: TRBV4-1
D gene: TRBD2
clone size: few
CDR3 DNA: TGCGCCAGCAGCTTCCGCCCGACTAGCGGGGGGCCCTACGAGCAGTACTTC
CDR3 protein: CASSFRPTSGGPYEQYF

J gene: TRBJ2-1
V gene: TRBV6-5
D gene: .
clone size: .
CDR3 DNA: TGTGCCAGCAGCGCCAACCCAACAGGAAACAATGAGCAGTTCTTC
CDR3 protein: CASSANPTGNNEQFF

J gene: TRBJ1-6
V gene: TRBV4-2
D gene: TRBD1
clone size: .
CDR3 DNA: TGTGCCAGCAGCCAAGTAACCTCGGGACAGGGTAATTCACCCCTCCACTTT
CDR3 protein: CASSQVTSGQGNSPLHF

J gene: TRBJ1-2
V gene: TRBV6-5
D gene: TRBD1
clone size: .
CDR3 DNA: TGTGCCAGCCGGCAAGGGTCAGGGGGCTTTCGAGGCTACACCTTC
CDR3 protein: CASRQGSGGFRGYTF

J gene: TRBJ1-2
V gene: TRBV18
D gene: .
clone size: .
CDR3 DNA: TGTGCCAGCTCGACCAGCGATATCTCCTCCTATGGCTACACCTTC
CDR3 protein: CASSTSDISSYGYTF

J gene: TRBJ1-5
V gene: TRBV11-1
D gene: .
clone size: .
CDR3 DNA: TGTGCCAGCAGCGCAGGGCCGAGAAATCAGCCCCAGCATTTT
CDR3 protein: CASSAGPRNQPQHF

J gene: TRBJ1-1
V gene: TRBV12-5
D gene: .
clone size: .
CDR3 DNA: TGTGCTAGTGGTCCCGCGGGGGACACTGAAGCTTTCTTT
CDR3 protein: CASGPAGDTEAFF

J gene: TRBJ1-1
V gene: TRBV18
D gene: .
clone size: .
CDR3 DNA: TGTGCCAGCTCACCACTCATGAACACTGAAGCTTTCTTT
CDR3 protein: CASSPLMNTEAFF

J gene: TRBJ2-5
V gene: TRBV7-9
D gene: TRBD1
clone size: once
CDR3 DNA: TGTGCCAGCAGCTTAATTCTGGGACAGGGCCCCAAGACCCAGTACTTC
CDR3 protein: CASSLILGQGPKTQYF

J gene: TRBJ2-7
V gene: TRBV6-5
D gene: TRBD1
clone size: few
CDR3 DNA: TGTGCCAGCAGTTACACAGGGGACTCCTACGAGCAGTACTTC
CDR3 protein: CASSYTGDSYEQYF

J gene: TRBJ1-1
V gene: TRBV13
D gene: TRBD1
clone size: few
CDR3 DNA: TGTGCCAGCAGCTTAGCTCGGACAGGGGGCAGAACTGAAGCTTTCTTT
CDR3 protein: CASSLARTGGRTEAFF

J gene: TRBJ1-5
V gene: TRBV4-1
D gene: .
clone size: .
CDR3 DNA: TGCGCCAGCAGCCAGGTGTCCGGGACATCGCTCTATTTT
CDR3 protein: CASSQVSGTSLYF

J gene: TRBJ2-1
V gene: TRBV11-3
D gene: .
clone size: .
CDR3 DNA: TGTGCCAGCGGATCTCATCCTTCCTTGGGGGGGGCTACCTCCTACAATGAGCAGTTCTTC
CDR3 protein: CASGSHPSLGGATSYNEQFF

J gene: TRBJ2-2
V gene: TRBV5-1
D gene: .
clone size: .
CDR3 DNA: TGCGCCAGCAGCTTCCCGGTTAACACCGGGGAGCTGTTTTTT
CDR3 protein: CASSFPVNTGELFF

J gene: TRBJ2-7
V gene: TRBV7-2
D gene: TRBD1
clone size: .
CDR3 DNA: TGTGCCAGCAGCCCTGACGGGACAGGGATTTTCGAGCAGTACTTC
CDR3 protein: CASSPDGTGIFEQYF

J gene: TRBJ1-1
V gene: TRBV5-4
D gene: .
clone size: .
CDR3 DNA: TGTGCCAGCAGCAGGGGACTTGAGAACACTGAAGCTTTCTTT
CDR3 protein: CASSRGLENTEAFF

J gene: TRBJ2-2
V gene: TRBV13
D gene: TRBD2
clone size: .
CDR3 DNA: TGTGCCAGCAGCTTAGGCCAAACGGGGGGGCTTGCCGGAACGAACACCGGGGAGCTGTTTTTT
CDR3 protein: CASSLGQTGGLAGTNTGELFF

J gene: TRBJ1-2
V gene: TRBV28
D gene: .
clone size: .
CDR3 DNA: TGTGCCAGCAGTCTAGGGGCAGATAACTATGGCTACACCTTC
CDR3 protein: CASSLGADNYGYTF

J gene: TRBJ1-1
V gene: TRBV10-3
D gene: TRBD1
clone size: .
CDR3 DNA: TGTGCCATCACCGGGACAGAGAACACTGAAGCTTTCTTT
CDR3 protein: CAITGTENTEAFF

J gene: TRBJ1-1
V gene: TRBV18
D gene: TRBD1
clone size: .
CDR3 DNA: TGTGCCAGCTCACCCCGGACAGGGTTGAACACTGAAGCTTTCTTT
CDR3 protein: CASSPRTGLNTEAFF

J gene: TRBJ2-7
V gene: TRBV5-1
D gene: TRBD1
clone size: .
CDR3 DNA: TGCGCCTCCTCAAGTACAGGGGGGAGCTCCTACGAGCAGTACTTC
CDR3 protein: CASSSTGGSSYEQYF

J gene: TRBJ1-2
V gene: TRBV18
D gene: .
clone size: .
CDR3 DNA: TGTGCCAGCTCACTCGACGGGGAGGGCTACACCTTC
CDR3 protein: CASSLDGEGYTF

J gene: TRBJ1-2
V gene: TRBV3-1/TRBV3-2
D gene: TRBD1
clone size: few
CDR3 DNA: TGTGCCAGCAGCCAAGGAGGGACAGGAAAAGGCTACACCTTC
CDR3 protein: CASSQGGTGKGYTF

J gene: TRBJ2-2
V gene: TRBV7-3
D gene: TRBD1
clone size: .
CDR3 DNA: TGTGCCAGCAGCCGGACAGGGCGCGACACCGGGGAGCTGTTTTTT
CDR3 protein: CASSRTGRDTGELFF

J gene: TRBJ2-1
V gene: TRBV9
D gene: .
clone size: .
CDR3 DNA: TGTGCCAGCAGCGTAGTCGTCGGAGGGGAGCAGTTCTTC
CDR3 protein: CASSVVVGGEQFF

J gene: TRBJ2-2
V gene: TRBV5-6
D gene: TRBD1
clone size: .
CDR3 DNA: TGTGCCAGCGCTTGGACAGGGGCAAACACCGGGGAGCTGTTTTTT
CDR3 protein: CASAWTGANTGELFF

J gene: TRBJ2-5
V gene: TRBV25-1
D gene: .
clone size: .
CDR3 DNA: TGTGCCAGCAGTCCACTGGGGAGGAGAGAAGAGACCCAGTACTTC
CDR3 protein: CASSPLGRREETQYF

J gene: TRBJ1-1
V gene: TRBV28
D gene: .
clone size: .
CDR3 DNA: TGTGCCAGCAGTTCTACGCAGGGGCTCACTGAAGCTTTCTTT
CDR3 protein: CASSSTQGLTEAFF

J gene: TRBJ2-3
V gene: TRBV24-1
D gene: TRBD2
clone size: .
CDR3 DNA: TGTGCCACCAGTGATTTGGGGACTAGCGGGGTAGGAGATACGCAGTATTTT
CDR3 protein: CATSDLGTSGVGDTQYF

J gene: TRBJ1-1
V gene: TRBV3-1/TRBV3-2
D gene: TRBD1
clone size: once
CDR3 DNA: TGTGCCAGCAGCCCGGGACAGGGACAAGGCACTGAAGCTTTCTTT
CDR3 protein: CASSPGQGQGTEAFF

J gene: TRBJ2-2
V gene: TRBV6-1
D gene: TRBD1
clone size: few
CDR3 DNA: TGTGCCAGCAGTGAAGCCGACAGGGGGTACACCGGGGAGCTGTTTTTT
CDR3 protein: CASSEADRGYTGELFF

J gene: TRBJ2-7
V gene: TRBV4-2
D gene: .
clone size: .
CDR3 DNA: TGTGCCAGCAGCCAAGAGCTAGCGACACGAACCTCCTCCTACGAGCAGTACTTC
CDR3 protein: CASSQELATRTSSYEQYF

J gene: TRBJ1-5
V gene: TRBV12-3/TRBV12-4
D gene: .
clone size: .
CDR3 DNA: TGTGCCAGCAGTTTCCTTAGCAATCAGCCCCAGCATTTT
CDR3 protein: CASSFLSNQPQHF

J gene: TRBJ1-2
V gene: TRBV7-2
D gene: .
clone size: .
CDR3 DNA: TGTGCCAGCAGCTTAGTCCATATTGCAGGGAACTATGGCTACACCTTC
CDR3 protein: CASSLVHIAGNYGYTF

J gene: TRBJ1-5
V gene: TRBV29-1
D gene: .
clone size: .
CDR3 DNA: TGCAGCGTTGCCCTAAACCGAAATCAGCCCCAGCATTTT
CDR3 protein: CSVALNRNQPQHF

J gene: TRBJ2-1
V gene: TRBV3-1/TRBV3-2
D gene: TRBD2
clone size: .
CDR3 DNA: TGTGCCAGCAGCCACGGCGGGGGGGCCATTTACAATGAGCAGTTCTTC
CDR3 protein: CASSHGGGAIYNEQFF

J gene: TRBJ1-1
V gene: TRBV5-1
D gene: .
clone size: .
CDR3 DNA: TGCGCCAGCAGCGGTACTCAGGGGAACACTGAAGCTTTCTTT
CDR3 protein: CASSGTQGNTEAFF